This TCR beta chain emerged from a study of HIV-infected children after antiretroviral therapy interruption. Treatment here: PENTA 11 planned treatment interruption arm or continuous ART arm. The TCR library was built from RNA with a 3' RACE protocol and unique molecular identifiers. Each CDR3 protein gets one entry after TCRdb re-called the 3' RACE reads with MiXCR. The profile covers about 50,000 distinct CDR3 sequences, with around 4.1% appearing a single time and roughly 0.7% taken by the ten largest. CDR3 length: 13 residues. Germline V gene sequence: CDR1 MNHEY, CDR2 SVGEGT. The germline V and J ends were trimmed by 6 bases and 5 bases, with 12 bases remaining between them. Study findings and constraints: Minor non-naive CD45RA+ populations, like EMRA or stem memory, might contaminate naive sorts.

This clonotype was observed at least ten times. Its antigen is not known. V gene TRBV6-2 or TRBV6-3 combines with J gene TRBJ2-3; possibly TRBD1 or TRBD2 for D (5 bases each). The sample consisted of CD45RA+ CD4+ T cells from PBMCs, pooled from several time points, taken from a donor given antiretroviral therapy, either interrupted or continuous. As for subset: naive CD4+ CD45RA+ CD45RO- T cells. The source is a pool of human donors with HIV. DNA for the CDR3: TGTGCCAGCAGGCCGGTTGGGGGAGATACGCAGTATTTT. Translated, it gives CASRPVGGDTQYF.